This record looks at one TCR beta chain sequence and its context. Its antigen is not identified. The data were taken from a study of Ad26.COV2.S vaccination and SARS-CoV-2 variants. The table came from immunoSEQ multiplex PCR; TCRdb's copy has only in-frame clones and leaves some out. The data hold roughly 380,000 clones, with about 91% observed a single time. Study-wide points: Vaccine and placebo groups showed comparable non-spike TCR breadth. The placebo group had lower spike-specific TCR breadth than the vaccine recipients did.

The germline V and J ends were trimmed by 6 bases and 5 bases, with 17 bases remaining between them. Germline-derived CDR1 and CDR2 are SGHNT and YYREEE (reference sequence). This CDR3 has 14 amino acids. This receptor was obtained from a human donor who had recovered from COVID-19. Sequencing was performed on peripheral blood, taken after recovery from COVID-19. V is TRBV5-4 and J is TRBJ2-5, with D uncertain. CDR3 nucleotides: TGTGCCAGCAAAGGCCTAGATCGTTTCGAGACCCAGTACTTC. Residues: CASKGLDRFETQYF.